The source of this TCR beta chain is a study of human T cells and chemical hapten exposure. Noted time point: pre-sensitization, week 0. Treatment defined: therapeutic diphenylcyclopropenone sensitization with weekly scalp DPC. The table lists this clonotype with many counts. TCRdb re-called the RACE reads through MiXCR, storing one row per CDR3 protein. The sample shows about 62,000 distinct CDR3 sequences, 6.7% of them seen only once. The CDR3 is 17 amino acids. With V trimmed by 6 bases and J by 3 bases, 9 bases remained unmatched. The chain combines TRBV23-1 with TRBJ2-7; 15 nucleotides match TRBD2. TRBV23-1 is reported as an ORF; its role is uncertain. The receptor was derived from a woman younger than 45 with alopecia areata. Some clones in this sample may be carry-over from other donors' samples. The specimen was whole blood, collected in connection with sensitization to the hapten diphenylcyclopropenone (DPC). The CDR3 DNA reads TGCGCCAGCAGGTCGGGACTAGCGGGGGGCCGTTTCTACGAGCAGTACTTC. Translation gives CASRSGLAGGRFYEQYF.